These 31 T cell receptor beta chains were sequenced from one sample in a study of blood T cell repertoires in COVID-19. Produced via immunoSEQ multiplex PCR; TCRdb's table is partial and in-frame only. Here the sample spans around 120,000 clones, 75% to 90% being singletons. Input material: PBMCs or T cells enriched from blood (not recorded which). These receptors were obtained from a woman aged 45 to 65 who had recovered from COVID-19.

The V call is TRBV18, the J call TRBJ2-3; 7 bases fit TRBD2. The CDR3 loop spans 15 amino acids. The V and J ends lost 3 bases and 0 bases, in that order; junction bases with no gene match: 3. The germline V gene has CDR1 KGHSH and CDR2 LQKENI. The CDR3 region has the DNA TGTGCCAGCTCACCTGAGCGGGAAAGCACAGATACGCAGTATTTT. Translated: CASSPERESTDTQYF.

J is TRBJ2-3 and V is TRBV19, with 10 nucleotides matching TRBD2. From germline, CDR1 is LNHDA and CDR2 SQIVND (reference sequence). This CDR3 region has 15 residues. Trimming removed 4 bases from V and 4 bases from J; junction bases left unmatched: 5. This CDR3 reads CASSKLAGIADTQYF. CDR3 nucleotide sequence: TGTGCCAGTAGTAAACTAGCGGGGATAGCAGATACGCAGTATTTT.

This sequence joins TRBV7-9 and TRBJ1-2, with D perhaps TRBD1 (5 bases). The CDR3 covers 16 residues. Germline V gene lookup returns CDR1 SEHNR and CDR2 FQNEAQ (reference sequence). V lost 5 bases, J lost 0 bases, and 16 bases lay in between. Written as DNA, the CDR3 is TGTGCCAGCAGCCCGATGACAGACCTAGCTAACTATGGCTACACCTTC. It encodes CASSPMTDLANYGYTF.

The chain has TRBV24-1 and TRBJ2-2, with D possibly being TRBD2 (6 bases). CDR1 is KGHDR and CDR2 is SFDVKD in the germline V gene. Trimming left V 7 bases short and J 5 bases short, with 7 bases between. This CDR3 region has 12 residues. The CDR3 nucleotides are TGTGCCACCAGCGGGAGAACCGGGGAGCTGTTTTTT. Its protein is CATSGRTGELFF.

The J gene is TRBJ1-4, the V gene TRBV3-1 (or the pseudogene TRBV3-2); TRBD1 aligns across 11 bases. J lost 7 bases, V lost 4 bases, and 2 bases had no gene match. Germline V gene lookup returns CDR1 LGHDT and CDR2 YNNKEL (reference sequence). This CDR3 has 14 residues. The CDR3 region has the DNA TGTGCCAGCAGCCCAGGGACAGGGGGTGAAAAACTGTTTTTT. Translation: CASSPGTGGEKLFF.

The gene calls are TRBV18 and TRBJ2-2; no reliable D call. CDR3 length equals 15 residues. V gave up 2 bases and J gave up 3 bases, with 10 bases separating them. Germline loops: CDR1 KGHSH, CDR2 LQKENI. The CDR3 loop reads CASSPSTGYTGELFF. CDR3 in DNA: TGTGCCAGCTCACCATCAACCGGGTACACCGGGGAGCTGTTTTTT. Combining the CDR3 with reference TRBV18 and TRBJ2-2 gives the whole variable domain NAGVMQNPRHLVRRRGQEARLRCSPMKGHSHVYWYRQLPEEGLKFMVYLQKENIIDESGMPKERFSAEFPKEGPSILRIQQVVRGDSAAYFCASSPSTGYTGELFFGEGSRLTVL.

This sequence joins TRBV30 and TRBJ1-2; the D is unclear. With 5 bases removed from V and 7 bases from J, the gap between germline ends came to 14 bases. There are 12 residues in the CDR3. Germline lookup yields CDR1 GTSNPN and CDR2 SVGIG (reference sequence). In DNA, the CDR3 is TGTGCCTGGGACCGGGGAGCCCCTGGCTACACCTTC. Protein product: CAWDRGAPGYTF.

V and J are TRBV19 and TRBJ1-2, with 9 bases matching TRBD1. CDR1 LNHDA and CDR2 SQIVND come from the germline V gene (reference sequence). This CDR3 is 16 amino acids long. The J segment lost 3 bases and the V segment lost 1 base, leaving 6 bases of the junction unmatched. The CDR3 loop reads CASSIGTGARDYGYTF. CDR3 coding DNA: TGTGCCAGTAGTATAGGGACAGGGGCCCGCGACTATGGCTACACCTTC.

V gene TRBV5-1 combines with J gene TRBJ2-1; TRBD2 agrees at 8 bases. Germline CDR1 reads SGHRS; CDR2 reads YFSETQ. The V segment lost 2 bases and the J segment 7 bases; nucleotides outside the gene matches: 5. CDR3 size: 14 residues. The chain's CDR3 is CASSLSGGGNEQFF. The CDR3, as DNA: TGCGCCAGCAGCTTAAGCGGGGGAGGAAATGAGCAGTTCTTC.

The V call is TRBV29-1, the J call TRBJ2-7, with 9 bases matching TRBD1. The V gene end was trimmed by 7 bases and the J gene end by 4 bases; junction bases not matched to a gene: 8. The CDR3 is 13 residues long. Germline V gene lookup returns CDR1 SQVTM and CDR2 ANQGSEA. CDR3 DNA: TGCAGCGCCTTATCGGGACAGGGATACGAGCAGTACTTC. Its protein product is CSALSGQGYEQYF.

The genes are TRBV19 and TRBJ2-6; 9 bases align to TRBD1. V trimming: 5 bases; J trimming: 4 bases; junction bases outside the gene matches: 18. Germline V CDR1 and CDR2: LNHDA, SQIVND (reference sequence). The length of the CDR3 is 20 residues. This CDR3 is CASSRKAGTGILVGANVLTF. The CDR3 DNA follows: TGTGCCAGTAGTCGAAAGGCCGGGACAGGGATCCTGGTAGGGGCCAACGTCCTGACTTTC.

This clone turned up a few times. The chain couples TRBV6-2 or TRBV6-3 to TRBJ2-5; D not certain. The V end was cut by 2 bases, the J end by 0 bases, with 10 bases between. The CDR3 length is 15 residues. Germline V lookup: CDR1 MNHEY, CDR2 SVGEGT. DNA for the CDR3: TGTGCCAGCAGTTACCTTGCAGAAAACCAAGAGACCCAGTACTTC. Translated: CASSYLAENQETQYF.

The chain couples TRBV9 to TRBJ2-5; D might be TRBD1 (5 bases). Trimming took 3 bases from V and 4 from J, leaving 13 bases between them. CDR3 length: 14 residues. CDR1 and CDR2 from the germline V gene are SGDLS and YYNGEE. The CDR3 nucleotides are TGTGCCAGCAGCGCCGAACCAGGGATAGAGACCCAGTACTTC. It translates to CASSAEPGIETQYF.

The chain joins TRBV3-1 (or the pseudogene TRBV3-2) to TRBJ2-2, with 16 bases identical to TRBD2. This CDR3 has 19 residues. Losses at the gene ends were 4 bases for V and 7 bases for J; bases not matched to a gene: 12. CDR1 and CDR2 from the germline V gene are LGHDT and YNNKEL (reference sequence). The CDR3 DNA follows: TGTGCCAGCAGCCCGAGTCCCGGGACTAGCGGGGGGGAGCGCGGGGAGCTGTTTTTT. It encodes CASSPSPGTSGGERGELFF.

The J gene is TRBJ1-2, the V gene TRBV18; a possible D gene is TRBD1 (5 bases). The CDR3 runs 13 residues. From germline, CDR1 is KGHSH and CDR2 LQKENI. The ends were cut back, 6 bases at V and 5 bases at J, with 13 bases in the middle. The DNA for the CDR3 is TGTGCCAGCTCTTTAGACAGCACTTATGGCTACACCTTC. Translation gives CASSLDSTYGYTF.

The CDR3 reads CASSPGAGASSETQYF. The DNA for the CDR3 is TGTGCCAGCAGCCCTGGGGCGGGGGCCTCTTCCGAGACCCAGTACTTC. This chain connects TRBV11-3 to TRBJ2-5; possibly TRBD2 for D (7 bases). Trimming pared 5 bases from V and 5 bases from J, leaving 21 bases between. Germline V CDR1 and CDR2: SGHNT, YENEEA. CDR3 length equals 16 residues.

The CDR3 sequence is CASSLQVLSYGYTF. For the CDR3, the DNA is TGTGCCAGCAGCTTGCAGGTCCTTAGCTATGGCTACACCTTC. This sequence joins TRBV5-6 and TRBJ1-2; D gene ambiguous. Germline V gives CDR1 SGHDT, CDR2 YYEEEE. CDR3 size: 14 residues. V lost 1 base and J 4 bases, leaving 11 bases between the germline ends. The full variable domain, rest sourced from reference TRBV5-6 and TRBJ1-2, is DAGVTQSPTHLIKTRGQQVTLRCSPKSGHDTVSWYQQALGQGPQFIFQYYEEEERQRGNFPDRFSGHQFPNYSSELNVNALLLGDSALYLCASSLQVLSYGYTFGSGTRLTVV.

The chain joins TRBV7-9 to TRBJ2-1; the match to TRBD1 covers 10 bases. The CDR3 length is 16 residues. The trim removed 4 bases at V and 0 bases at J, leaving 3 bases unmatched. CDR1 and CDR2 (germline): SEHNR, FQNEAQ (reference sequence). CDR3 loop: CASSYRTGGSYNEQFF. In DNA, the CDR3 is TGTGCCAGCAGCTACCGGACAGGGGGCTCCTACAATGAGCAGTTCTTC. Complete variable domain (other parts from reference TRBV7-9 and TRBJ2-1): DTGVSQNPRHKITKRGQNVTFRCDPISEHNRLYWYRQTLGQGPEFLTYFQNEAQLEKSRLLSDRFSAERPKGSFSTLEIQRTEQGDSAMYLCASSYRTGGSYNEQFFGPGTRLTVL.

The chain is built from TRBV5-6 and TRBJ1-5; D is unclear. Trimming shortened V by 4 bases and J by 3 bases, and 14 bases separated the two germline ends. The CDR3 sequence is 15 residues long. The V gene's germline CDR1 is SGHDT and CDR2 YYEEEE. Here the CDR3 DNA reads TGTGCCAGCAGCCCGTCCGGACTGACCAATCAGCCCCAGCATTTT. The encoded protein is CASSPSGLTNQPQHF.

The J gene is TRBJ2-1, the V gene TRBV10-2, with 10 positions matching TRBD2. Germline V gene sequence: CDR1 WSHSY, CDR2 SAAADI. With 0 bases clipped from V and 0 bases from J, the junction kept 8 bases outside the gene matches. The CDR3 consists of 19 residues. CDR3 in DNA: TGCGCCAGCAGTGAGTCGAGTCTAGCGGGGGTTAGCTCCTACAATGAGCAGTTCTTC. Protein sequence: CASSESSLAGVSSYNEQFF.

The chain is built from TRBV18 and TRBJ1-5; tentative D call: TRBD1 (5 bases). V lost 0 bases and J lost 7, with 10 bases in between. Germline V gives CDR1 KGHSH, CDR2 LQKENI. This CDR3 has 14 amino acids. CDR3 sequence reads: CASSPPETAQPQHF. As DNA, the CDR3 is TGTGCCAGCTCACCACCGGAGACAGCCCAGCCCCAGCATTTT.

V and J are TRBV11-2 and TRBJ2-1, with D possibly matching TRBD1 (6 bases). CDR3 length: 17 amino acids. Trimming removed 4 bases at V and 7 bases at J, with 23 bases between. Germline V CDR1 and CDR2: SGHAT, FQNNGV. CDR3 in amino acids: CASSSAPTTGHQNEQFF. The CDR3 DNA reads as TGTGCCAGCAGCTCCGCCCCAACTACGGGACACCAGAATGAGCAGTTCTTC. Together with reference TRBV11-2 and TRBJ2-1, the CDR3 gives the full variable domain: EAGVAQSPRYKIIEKRQSVAFWCNPISGHATLYWYQQILGQGPKLLIQFQNNGVVDDSQLPKDRFSAERLKGVDSTLKIQPAKLEDSAVYLCASSSAPTTGHQNEQFFGPGTRLTVL.

The chain uses TRBV4-1 and TRBJ2-7, with 9 bases matching TRBD1. J gave up 2 bases and V 0 bases, and 2 bases lay outside the gene matches. The CDR3 covers 15 residues. Per the germline V gene, CDR1 is MGHRA and CDR2 is YSYEKL. CDR3 nucleotide sequence: TGCGCCAGCAGCCAAGATCGACAGGGGGCCTACGAGCAGTACTTC. Residues: CASSQDRQGAYEQYF.

The chain employs TRBV6-2 or TRBV6-3 and TRBJ1-2; 8 nucleotides align to TRBD1. V shed 4 bases, J shed 4 bases, and the junction held 11 bases outside the gene matches. CDR3 length equals 16 residues. From germline, CDR1 is MNHEY and CDR2 SVGEGT. The CDR3 loop is CASSFGQGSRSYGYTF. The CDR3 nucleotides are TGTGCCAGCAGTTTCGGACAGGGTTCCCGAAGCTATGGCTACACCTTC.

This chain joins TRBV11-2 and TRBJ2-5, with 12 bases identical to TRBD2. Germline-derived CDR1 and CDR2 are SGHAT and FQNNGV. The length of the CDR3 is 17 residues. J lost 1 base, V lost 4 bases, and 7 bases had no gene match. The CDR3 loop reads CASSWQLAGGSQETQYF. For the CDR3, the DNA is TGTGCCAGCAGCTGGCAACTAGCGGGGGGCAGCCAAGAGACCCAGTACTTC.

This chain connects TRBV2 to TRBJ1-1; D is unresolved. The CDR3 contains 13 residues. The V end was cut by 3 bases, the J end by 1 base, with 6 bases between. CDR1 SNHLY and CDR2 FYNNEI come from the germline V gene. The CDR3 region is CASSDGRNTEAFF. The CDR3 DNA is TGTGCCAGCAGTGACGGGAGGAACACTGAAGCTTTCTTT.

The chain links TRBV6-5 to TRBJ2-1; D ambiguous. Trimming removed 4 bases at V and 12 bases at J, with 10 bases between. Germline CDR1 reads MNHEY; CDR2 reads SVGAGI. This CDR3 spans 11 amino acids. For the CDR3, the DNA is TGTGCCAGCAGTTCTCTGGCAGTGCAGTTCTTC. It codes for CASSSLAVQFF.

The count of this clone is one. The CDR3 is CASSLDRTGVNNEQFF. The CDR3 DNA sequence: TGTGCCAGCAGCTTAGACCGGACAGGGGTCAACAATGAGCAGTTCTTC. The chain is built from TRBV11-2 and TRBJ2-1, with TRBD1 identical over 9 bases. The CDR3 consists of 16 residues. The germline V gene encodes CDR1 SGHAT and CDR2 FQNNGV. V lost 0 bases, J lost 5 bases, and 5 bases stayed unmatched.

The chain links TRBV27 to TRBJ2-1, with D possibly TRBD1 on 5 matching bases. V lost 5 bases and J 6 bases, leaving 8 bases between the germline ends. CDR1 MNHEY and CDR2 SMNVEV come from the germline V gene (reference sequence). The CDR3 has 12 amino acids. CDR3: CASSIGANEQFF. CDR3 DNA sequence: TGTGCCAGCAGTATTGGGGCCAATGAGCAGTTCTTC.

The chain recombines TRBV7-3 with TRBJ1-1; D uncertain. The CDR3 has 14 amino acids. Trimming left V 5 bases short and J 1 base short, with 11 bases between. Per the germline V gene, CDR1 is SGHTA and CDR2 is FQGTGA. The CDR3 region has the DNA TGTGCCAGCAGCCGGGAGCCTCGGAACACTGAAGCTTTCTTT. It yields the protein CASSREPRNTEAFF.

This chain joins TRBV2 and TRBJ1-3; 10 bases map to TRBD1. V shed 5 bases and J 0 bases; nucleotides not matched to a gene: 13. The CDR3 is 19 amino acids. Germline assignment: CDR1 SNHLY and CDR2 FYNNEI. As DNA, the CDR3 is TGTGCCAGCAGTATCGGAGGGGACAGGGGACTTCGCTCTGGAAACACCATATATTTT. Protein: CASSIGGDRGLRSGNTIYF.